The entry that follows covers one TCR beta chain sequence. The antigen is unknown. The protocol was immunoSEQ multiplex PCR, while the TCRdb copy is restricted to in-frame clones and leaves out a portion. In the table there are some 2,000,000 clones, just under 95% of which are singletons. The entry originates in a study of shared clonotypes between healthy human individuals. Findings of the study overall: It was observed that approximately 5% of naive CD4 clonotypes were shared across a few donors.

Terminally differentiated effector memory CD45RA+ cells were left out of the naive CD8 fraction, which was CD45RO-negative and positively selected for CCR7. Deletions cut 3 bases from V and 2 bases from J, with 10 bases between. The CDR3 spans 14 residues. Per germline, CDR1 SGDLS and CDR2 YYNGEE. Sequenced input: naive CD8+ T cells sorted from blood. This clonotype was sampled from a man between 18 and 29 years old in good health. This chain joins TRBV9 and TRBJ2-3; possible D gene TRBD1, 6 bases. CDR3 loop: CASSDDRNTDTQYF. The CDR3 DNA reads TGTGCCAGCAGCGATGACAGGAACACAGATACGCAGTATTTT.